The clone carrying this T cell receptor (beta chain) has a count of ten or more. Primers used for first-strand cDNA, a TRAV- and TRBV-specific set, covered both alpha and beta chains. TCR amplification ran approximately 22 PCR cycles using constant-region and V-primer adapter primers. The mRNA that was isolated underwent amplification by in vitro transcription. MiXCR was run by TCRdb on the reads, yielding one entry per CDR3 protein. The top ten hold about 3.7% of the sample, which has tens of thousands of distinct CDR3 sequences, roughly 28% seen once. The data originate from a study of low-dose radiotherapy and immunotherapy resistance in tumors. Study information: Every 2 weeks, cohort 1 got 0.5 Gy, reaching 6.5 Gy to the planning target volume.

The CDR3 sequence is 15 residues long. V lost 5 bases and J lost 5, with 18 bases in between. CDR1 and CDR2 from the germline V gene are SGHVS and FQNEAQ. Time point meaning: before trial treatment. The specimen comprised PBMCs, sampled before treatment. The chain uses TRBV7-8 and TRBJ2-5; no clear D. The sequence was collected from a male donor with gallbladder cancer. The CDR3 reads CASSQPGLSHETQYF. The DNA for the CDR3 is TGTGCCAGCAGCCAGCCTGGCCTCTCCCACGAGACCCAGTACTTC.